These 32 T cell receptor beta chains were all obtained from the same sample, sequenced in a study of shared clonotypes between healthy human individuals. The repertoire was sequenced with immunoSEQ multiplex PCR; TCRdb's copy has only in-frame clones and lacks some. Among 650,000 to 700,000 clones listed, 90% were seen once. What was sequenced was memory CD8+ T cells from PBMCs. This sample's subset: CD45RO+ cells pooled with CCR7-negative TemRA cells. The receptors originated from a man between 18 and 35 years old in good health. Some clones in this sample may be carry-over from other donors' samples.

The V call is TRBV7-3, the J call TRBJ2-5; D call uncertain. CDR3 size: 13 residues. CDR1 and CDR2 from the germline V gene are SGHTA and FQGTGA. V shed 1 base and J shed 2 bases, with 5 bases lying between them. In nucleotides, the CDR3 is TGTGCCAGCAGCTTAAGGACGCAAGAGACCCAGTACTTC. Translation: CASSLRTQETQYF.

This clone was picked up one time. The chain employs TRBV28 and TRBJ2-1, with 10 bases lining up with TRBD1. The CDR3 consists of 16 residues. J gave up 0 bases and V 2 bases, and 1 base lay outside the gene matches. CDR1 MDHEN and CDR2 SYDVKM come from the germline V gene. CDR3 residues: CASSLDRGPSYNEQFF. CDR3 nucleotides: TGTGCCAGCAGTTTAGACAGGGGGCCCTCCTACAATGAGCAGTTCTTC.

This rearrangement joins TRBV27 to TRBJ2-1; D possibly corresponds to TRBD1 (6 bases). V lost 7 bases to trimming and J lost 3 bases, with 16 bases between them. CDR3 length: 15 amino acids. Germline V gives CDR1 MNHEY, CDR2 SMNVEV (reference sequence). CDR3 protein: CASTPVDSLYNEQFF. CDR3 bases: TGTGCCAGCACCCCTGTGGACAGCCTCTACAATGAGCAGTTCTTC.

The chain joins TRBV5-1 to TRBJ1-1; 9 positions match TRBD1. V dropped 4 bases and J dropped 5; count of bases not matched to a gene: 6. Germline CDR1 reads SGHRS; CDR2 reads YFSETQ. CDR3 length equals 14 residues. CDR3: CASSNGQGRTEAFF. For the CDR3, the DNA is TGCGCCAGCAGCAACGGACAGGGGAGGACTGAAGCTTTCTTT.

V gene TRBV27 combines with J gene TRBJ2-1; 8 nucleotides agree with TRBD1. J gave up 5 bases and V 5 bases, and 14 bases lay outside the gene matches. CDR3 length: 17 amino acids. Per germline, CDR1 MNHEY and CDR2 SMNVEV (reference sequence). The CDR3: CASSLHWAQGVDNEQFF. The CDR3 DNA reads as TGTGCCAGCAGTCTACATTGGGCACAGGGGGTCGACAATGAGCAGTTCTTC.

V usage is TRBV6-1 and J usage is TRBJ2-4; tentatively, D is TRBD1 or TRBD2 (6 bases each). Trimming shortened V by 2 bases and J by 2 bases, and 22 bases separated the two germline ends. Germline lookup yields CDR1 MNHNS and CDR2 SASEGT. The length of the CDR3 is 19 residues. The CDR3 nucleotides read TGTGCCAGCAGTGAATTTAAGGGGGGAGAGATCGGAACCAAAAACATTCAGTACTTC. Translation gives CASSEFKGGEIGTKNIQYF.

The chain links TRBV6-9 to TRBJ2-3; 8 bases align to TRBD1. The germline V gene has CDR1 MNHGY and CDR2 SVAAGI. This CDR3 region has 15 residues. V was pared by 4 bases and J by 3 bases, with 6 bases of the junction left unmatched. The CDR3 coding sequence is TGTGCCAGCAGTTCGACAGGGGAAGAGACAGATACGCAGTATTTT. Encoded protein: CASSSTGEETDTQYF.

This chain links TRBV6-6 with TRBJ2-7; D may be TRBD1 or TRBD2 (5 bases each). The CDR3 is made up of 13 amino acids. V lost 0 bases to trimming and J lost 5 bases, with 8 bases between them. The germline CDR1 and CDR2 sequences are MNHNY and SVGAGI (reference sequence). CDR3: CASSYSLGDEQYF. The CDR3 DNA follows: TGTGCCAGCAGTTACTCTTTGGGGGACGAGCAGTACTTC.

This chain uses TRBV28 with TRBJ2-7; perhaps TRBD2 as D (5 bases). Germline V lookup: CDR1 MDHEN, CDR2 SYDVKM. CDR3 length: 12 amino acids. The V end was cut by 6 bases, the J end by 3 bases, with 9 bases between. CDR3 sequence: CASSREYYEQYF. CDR3 nucleotides: TGTGCCAGCAGCCGGGAATACTACGAGCAGTACTTC.

The V call is TRBV5-1, the J call TRBJ2-1; maybe TRBD2 (6 bases). Germline CDR1 and CDR2: SGHRS and YFSETQ. This CDR3 comprises 15 residues. V lost 4 bases and J lost 0, with 11 bases in between. CDR3 bases: TGCGCCAGCAGCCCCGACGGGAGCTCCTACAATGAGCAGTTCTTC. It translates to CASSPDGSSYNEQFF.

The chain recombines TRBV28 with TRBJ1-4; the D gene is possibly TRBD1 (6 bases). This CDR3 spans 17 amino acids. V lost 1 base and J 4 bases, leaving 16 bases between the germline ends. Looked up from germline, CDR1 is MDHEN and CDR2 is SYDVKM. The CDR3 nucleotides are TGTGCCAGCAGTTTATTCTGGAGGGGGGGTGTTAATGAAAAACTGTTTTTT. Amino acids: CASSLFWRGGVNEKLFF.

This clone was found once. This chain connects TRBV5-1 to TRBJ2-1; 8 bases fit TRBD2. The germline V gene encodes CDR1 SGHRS and CDR2 YFSETQ. The ends lost 4 bases at V and 4 bases at J; junction bases unmatched: 19. The CDR3 spans 19 residues. The CDR3 DNA follows: TGCGCCAGCAGCCCAAGGTGGGGTGTCAGCGGGAGTGAGTACAATGAGCAGTTCTTC. Translated, it gives CASSPRWGVSGSEYNEQFF.

This clone was found once. The genes are TRBV6-1 and TRBJ2-3; no firm D call. CDR1 MNHNS and CDR2 SASEGT come from the germline V gene. The V end lost 3 bases, the J end lost 2 bases, and 9 bases lay between the germline ends. This CDR3 region has 14 residues. DNA of the CDR3: TGTGCCAGCAGTGAGGCCAGGTACACAGATACGCAGTATTTT. It codes for CASSEARYTDTQYF.

The chain has TRBV27 and TRBJ2-2; tentatively, D is TRBD2 (5 bases). The germline V gene has CDR1 MNHEY and CDR2 SMNVEV (reference sequence). The length of the CDR3 is 14 residues. Trimming removed 4 bases from V and 5 bases from J, with 11 bases in between. This CDR3 is CASSSLGVTGELFF. The CDR3 region has the DNA TGTGCCAGCAGTTCTTTGGGAGTTACCGGGGAGCTGTTTTTT.

The CDR3 nucleotides read TGTGCCAGCAGCTCCTTAGATAGACCCTTCGGAAACACCATATATTTT. Protein sequence: CASSSLDRPFGNTIYF. The rearrangement links TRBV13 to TRBJ1-3, with D unclear. Looked up from germline, CDR1 is PRHDT and CDR2 is FYEKMQ (reference sequence). The CDR3 consists of 16 residues. V was pared by 4 bases and J by 4 bases, with 17 bases between.

The chain links TRBV25-1 to TRBJ2-1; 14 bases are shared with TRBD2. The CDR3 has 15 residues. Germline CDR1 reads MGHDK; CDR2 reads SYGVNS. V lost 7 bases and J lost 5; bases outside the gene matches: 4. This chain's CDR3 is CASTGLAGDNNEQFF. CDR3 DNA sequence: TGTGCCAGCACGGGACTAGCGGGAGATAACAATGAGCAGTTCTTC.

The rearrangement links TRBV5-6 to TRBJ2-1, with D unresolved. V was cut by 2 bases and J by 2 bases, with 8 bases left in between. CDR3 length: 14 residues. Germline CDR1 is SGHDT and CDR2 is YYEEEE. The CDR3 spells CASSFWVPYNEQFF. As DNA, the CDR3 is TGTGCCAGCAGCTTTTGGGTACCCTACAATGAGCAGTTCTTC.

This chain joins TRBV15 and TRBJ1-1; D remains ambiguous. The CDR3 length is 13 residues. Trimming removed 1 base from V and 0 bases from J, with 3 bases in between. Germline V CDR1 and CDR2: LNHNV, YYDKDF (reference sequence). CDR3 residues: CATSRGLNTEAFF. The CDR3 region has the DNA TGTGCCACCAGCAGAGGGTTGAACACTGAAGCTTTCTTT.

The J gene is TRBJ1-1, the V gene TRBV7-9; D remains ambiguous. Germline CDR1 reads SEHNR; CDR2 reads FQNEAQ (reference sequence). V gave up 6 bases and J gave up 12 bases, with 17 bases separating them. The CDR3 spans 12 residues. The CDR3 reads CASRPGRIEPFF. The CDR3 nucleotides are TGTGCCAGCAGACCGGGCAGGATCGAGCCTTTCTTT.

As regards this clone: Other DNA sequences in this specimen translate into the identical CDR3. The chain carries TRBV6-5 and TRBJ1-2; D gene uncertain. The CDR3 contains 13 residues. Per the germline V gene, CDR1 is MNHEY and CDR2 is SVGAGI. Trimming removed 0 bases from V and 5 bases from J, with 7 bases in between. In DNA form, the CDR3 reads TGTGCCAGCAGTTACTCGCCCGGTTATGGCTACACCTTC. This translates into CASSYSPGYGYTF.

The chain joins TRBV7-9 to TRBJ2-5; TRBD2 agrees at 9 bases. The J segment lost 0 bases and the V segment lost 3 bases, leaving 8 bases of the junction unmatched. Germline V gene data show CDR1 as SEHNR and CDR2 as FQNEAQ (reference sequence). CDR3 size: 17 residues. The CDR3 DNA reads TGTGCCAGCAGCTTTAGCGGGAGAGGGGTTAACCAAGAGACCCAGTACTTC. It specifies CASSFSGRGVNQETQYF.

This sequence joins TRBV15 and TRBJ1-1, with D uncertain. The germline V gene has CDR1 LNHNV and CDR2 YYDKDF (reference sequence). V was trimmed by 4 bases and J by 3 bases, leaving 6 bases between them. This CDR3 comprises 12 residues. CDR3 region: CATSTTYTEAFF. The CDR3 DNA follows: TGTGCCACCAGCACCACGTACACTGAAGCTTTCTTT.

The genes are TRBV4-1 and TRBJ2-1; unclear D gene. Germline V gives CDR1 MGHRA, CDR2 YSYEKL. Trimming took off 4 bases at V and 7 bases at J, with 8 bases between the two ends. This CDR3 is built from 12 residues. CDR3 in amino acids: CASSPPANEQFF. In nucleotides, the CDR3 is TGCGCCAGCAGCCCCCCCGCTAATGAGCAGTTCTTC.

The V gene is TRBV28, the J gene TRBJ2-3, with D possibly TRBD2 on 6 matching bases. This CDR3 has 16 amino acids. CDR1 and CDR2 (germline): MDHEN, SYDVKM. The V end was cut by 2 bases, the J end by 5 bases, with 17 bases between. CDR3 residues: CASSLEELAPIDTQYF. The CDR3 DNA reads as TGTGCCAGCAGTTTAGAGGAACTAGCCCCCATAGATACGCAGTATTTT. Filled out from reference TRBV28 and TRBJ2-3, the complete variable domain reads DVKVTQSSRYLVKRTGEKVFLECVQDMDHENMFWYRQDPGLGLRLIYFSYDVKMKEKGDIPEGYSVSREKKERFSLILESASTNQTSMYLCASSLEELAPIDTQYFGPGTRLTVL.

This chain links TRBV9 with TRBJ2-3; D may match TRBD1 or TRBD2 (5 bases each). Trimming removed 4 bases at V and 11 bases at J, with 17 bases between. The CDR3 has 13 amino acids. Germline loops: CDR1 SGDLS, CDR2 YYNGEE. In DNA form, the CDR3 reads TGTGCCAGCAGCCCCGGGGTCGGGGCCTTGCAGTATTTT. It yields the protein CASSPGVGALQYF.

The chain employs TRBV5-6 and TRBJ2-1; perhaps TRBD2 as D (5 bases). The CDR3 has 13 residues. With 6 bases removed from V and 7 bases from J, the gap between germline ends came to 14 bases. Looked up from germline, CDR1 is SGHDT and CDR2 is YYEEEE. The CDR3 reads CASTGNLRNEQFF. The CDR3 bases are TGTGCCAGCACGGGAAACCTACGGAATGAGCAGTTCTTC.

The chain combines TRBV6-5 with TRBJ2-5; D is undetermined. Trimming shortened V by 5 bases and J by 5 bases, and 12 bases separated the two germline ends. This CDR3 contains 13 residues. The germline gives CDR1 MNHEY, CDR2 SVGAGI. This chain's CDR3 is CASSTPPGETQYF. The CDR3 DNA sequence: TGTGCCAGCAGTACCCCCCCCGGGGAGACCCAGTACTTC.

Remarks on this clone: This sample also contains other DNA sequences that code for the same CDR3. In DNA form, the CDR3 reads TGTGCCAGCGCCGAAGCCGGGATTAACTATGGCTACACCTTC. Amino acid sequence: CASAEAGINYGYTF. V gene TRBV28 combines with J gene TRBJ1-2; D is ambiguous. The V end was cut by 8 bases, the J end by 1 base, with 14 bases between. The CDR3 covers 14 residues. Germline assignment: CDR1 MDHEN and CDR2 SYDVKM.

This clone was seen a single time. V usage is TRBV7-9 and J usage is TRBJ2-7; D gene ambiguous. Germline V lookup: CDR1 SEHNR, CDR2 FQNEAQ (reference sequence). CDR3 size: 13 residues. V was trimmed by 2 bases and J by 2 bases, leaving 7 bases between them. CDR3 in DNA: TGTGCCAGCAGCTTATTGGGTGCCTACGAGCAGTACTTC. Translation: CASSLLGAYEQYF.

V is TRBV27 and J is TRBJ1-5; 7 nucleotides align to TRBD1. This CDR3 has 10 amino acids. J gave up 11 bases and V 8 bases, and 3 bases lay outside the gene matches. Germline CDR1 MNHEY, CDR2 SMNVEV (reference sequence). This chain's CDR3 is CASPQGAQHF. Here the CDR3 DNA reads TGTGCCAGCCCTCAGGGGGCCCAGCATTTT.

The chain uses TRBV18 and TRBJ2-6, with TRBD1 matching 7 bases. V lost 3 bases and J lost 5; bases outside the gene matches: 7. Per the germline V gene, CDR1 is KGHSH and CDR2 is LQKENI. CDR3 length: 16 amino acids. The CDR3 coding sequence is TGTGCCAGCTCACCGGCAGGGACAGCCCGGGCCAACGTCCTGACTTTC. Amino acids: CASSPAGTARANVLTF.

V usage is TRBV6-5 and J usage is TRBJ1-1; D gene uncertain. The CDR3 length is 12 residues. The germline CDR1 and CDR2 sequences are MNHEY and SVGAGI. V gave up 7 bases and J gave up 0 bases, with 6 bases separating them. The CDR3 loop reads CASTFMNTEAFF. CDR3 bases: TGTGCCAGCACTTTCATGAACACTGAAGCTTTCTTT.